Given below is one T cell receptor (beta chain) in context. The antigen it recognizes is unknown. There are no base qualities to consult, and no much larger clone falls within one base. These data originate in a study of blood T cell repertoires in COVID-19 (dated by TCRdb to the early 2020s). Regarding the study in general: Samples covering the acute and convalescent phases of COVID-19 were provided by collaborators in the United States, Italy and Spain. The samples were drawn from the first 160 participants of the ongoing ImmuneRACE study and from 950 to 1,500 subjects provided by 6 global collaborators. Nearly every sample came with metadata listing a de-identified subject ID, COVID-19 status, age in years and sex. The material from the prospective study consisted of cDNA or gDNA derived from T cells, B-cell-depleted T cells, or PBMCs. HLA class I and class II types, where available, came from metadata supplied by the sample provider rather than from assay-based typing. The repertoires were released in a freely available public database meant as a resource for research on the immune response to SARS-CoV-2. Deeply sampled blood TCRbeta repertoires from subjects exposed to, actively infected with, or recovered from COVID-19 were included in the dataset. Study-wide findings and limitations: Clinical and demographic metadata were provided uncurated, with the amount varying by source and participant.

Whole blood was collected in K2EDTA tubes by collaborating institutions according to the institutions' own protocols. For TCRbeta analysis, collaborator samples were shipped as frozen whole blood, as isolated PBMCs, or as DNA extracted from either sample type. The CDR3, from cysteine to phenylalanine, totals 15 residues. Left in the record is the CDR3 DNA by itself, 45 bases read in frame from the first base. The germline V gene gives CDR1 as MGHDK and CDR2 as SYGVNS. Clipping removes 3 bases from V and 3 bases from J, with 5 as the unmatched junction base count. TCRbeta CDR3 regions were amplified from genomic DNA by means of the immunoSEQ Assay, a bias-controlled multiplex PCR. Per the original workflow: Nucleated cell counts per sample were estimated from amplification of reference gene primers within the assay. To quantify the absolute abundance of each unique TCRbeta CDR3 rearrangement, sequence reads were collapsed and filtered. Productive Simpson clonality was computed per sample as the square root of Simpson's diversity index over productive rearrangements. TCRdb carries this immuneACCESS record with in-frame sequences only. Its versions omit some clonotypes, under half of them owing to an unresolved V gene in the studies checked, with the rest unexplained. V, J and clone size derive from that table, while D and trimming were established from the DNA sequence. The sample table lists about 180,000 clones, about 90% of them with a count of one. The ten most abundant clones make up roughly 2.5% of the sample.

Sequencing was carried out using peripheral blood. This receptor chain uses TRBV25-1 and TRBJ2-7, and TRBD2 aligns with 10 junction nucleotides. The receptor comes from a middle-aged man with active or convalescent COVID-19. The CDR3 is CASSDSSGGVYEQYF. The nucleotide sequence is given as TGTGCCAGCAGTGATTCTAGCGGGGGTGTCTACGAGCAGTACTTC.